The rows below give T cell receptor beta chains drawn from one sample of a study of shared clonotypes between healthy human individuals. Produced via immunoSEQ multiplex PCR; TCRdb's table is partial and in-frame only. The sample carries around 2.5 million clones, 93% recorded once. Sequenced sample: naive CD4+ T cells from PBMCs. The receptor set was obtained from a man aged 18 to 30 in good health. Some clones in this sample may be carry-over from other donors' samples. Each CDR3 is given with its conserved first and last residue. D genes are given only for firm matches. Expanded clones are given a class, and other clones once, few, many or no size at all.

V gene: TRBV19
clone size: NA
D gene: NA
CDR3 length: 18
J gene: TRBJ2-7
CDR3 DNA: TGTGCCAGTAGTAGAGGGCCCCAACAGGGAAGGATTTCCTACGAGCAGTACTTC
CDR3 protein: CASSRGPQQGRISYEQYF

V gene: TRBV2
clone size: NA
D gene: NA
CDR3 length: 14
J gene: TRBJ2-2
CDR3 DNA: TGTGCTCCTCTTCCCGAGCAACCCACCGGGGAGCTGTTTTTT
CDR3 protein: CAPLPEQPTGELFF

V gene: TRBV5-1
clone size: NA
D gene: NA
CDR3 length: 15
J gene: TRBJ2-7
CDR3 DNA: TGCGCCAGCCGAGTTACCCCGTCCCGGCGGGACGAGCAGTACTTC
CDR3 protein: CASRVTPSRRDEQYF

V gene: TRBV2
clone size: NA
D gene: TRBD1
CDR3 length: 15
J gene: TRBJ1-2
CDR3 DNA: TGTGCCAGCACCAAGTCAGGGGGCGCGGGATATGGCTACACCTTC
CDR3 protein: CASTKSGGAGYGYTF

V gene: TRBV6-6
clone size: NA
D gene: NA
CDR3 length: 16
J gene: TRBJ2-1
CDR3 DNA: TGTGCCAGCAGTTGGGGGGTTTTAGCGGAGTACAATGAGCAGTTCTTC
CDR3 protein: CASSWGVLAEYNEQFF

V gene: TRBV10-3
clone size: NA
D gene: TRBD1
CDR3 length: 18
J gene: TRBJ1-5
CDR3 DNA: TGTGCCATCAGTGAGTCGCGGACAGGGGGCGAGGGCAATCAGCCCCAGCATTTT
CDR3 protein: CAISESRTGGEGNQPQHF

V gene: TRBV15
clone size: NA
D gene: NA
CDR3 length: 16
J gene: TRBJ2-6
CDR3 DNA: TGTGCCACCAGCGGGGCTGGGGACTCTGGGGCCAACGTCCTGACTTTC
CDR3 protein: CATSGAGDSGANVLTF

V gene: TRBV28
clone size: NA
D gene: NA
CDR3 length: 18
J gene: TRBJ2-7
CDR3 DNA: TGTGCCAGCAGCCCACAGGGCCGTGGGTTGGCGAACACCTACGAGCAGTACTTC
CDR3 protein: CASSPQGRGLANTYEQYF

V gene: TRBV6-5
clone size: NA
D gene: TRBD2
CDR3 length: 15
J gene: TRBJ2-7
CDR3 DNA: TGTGCCAGCAGCCGCCGACTAGCGGGAGGCTACGAGCAGTACTTC
CDR3 protein: CASSRRLAGGYEQYF

V gene: TRBV19
clone size: few
D gene: TRBD2
CDR3 length: 17
J gene: TRBJ2-7
CDR3 DNA: TGTGCCAGTAGCGGGCGGCGGGAGAGCCGAAAATCCGACGAGCAGTACTTC
CDR3 protein: CASSGRRESRKSDEQYF

V gene: TRBV11-3
clone size: NA
D gene: TRBD2
CDR3 length: 20
J gene: TRBJ2-2
CDR3 DNA: TGTGCCAGCAGCGTCCCTCCTAGCGGGAGGGCCAAGGTGGACACCGGGGAGCTGTTTTTT
CDR3 protein: CASSVPPSGRAKVDTGELFF